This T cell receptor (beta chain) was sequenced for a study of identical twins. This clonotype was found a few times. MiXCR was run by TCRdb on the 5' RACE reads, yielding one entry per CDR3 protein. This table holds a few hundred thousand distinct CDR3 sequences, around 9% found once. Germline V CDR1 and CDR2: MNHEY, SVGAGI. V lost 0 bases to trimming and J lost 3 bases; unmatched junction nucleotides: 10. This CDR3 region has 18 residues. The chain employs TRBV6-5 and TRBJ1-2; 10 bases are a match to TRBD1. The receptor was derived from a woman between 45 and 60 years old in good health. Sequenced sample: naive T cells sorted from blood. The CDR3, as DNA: TGTGCCAGCAGTTACTCCAAGACAGGGGGCGGTGGATACTATGGCTACACCTTC. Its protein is CASSYSKTGGGGYYGYTF.